This TCR beta chain stems from a study of shared clonotypes between healthy human individuals. V lost 8 bases, J lost 0 bases, and 14 bases lay in between. CDR1 is MNHEY, CDR2 SMNVEV, per germline (reference sequence). This CDR3 is built from 15 residues. Clones were sequenced by immunoSEQ multiplex PCR, and TCRdb holds only the in-frame ones, with some missing. The top ten clones hold around 2% of a sample with some 680,000 clones, more than 70% of them seen once. The receptor comes from a woman aged 25 to 45 in good health. The sample taken for sequencing was memory CD4+ T cells sorted from blood. Stated subset: CD45RA-negative fraction. This chain joins TRBV27 and TRBJ2-1; TRBD2 is a possible D gene (5 bases). CDR3 sequence reads: CASGRRADSYNEQFF. The DNA for the CDR3 is TGTGCCAGCGGTAGGCGAGCGGACTCCTACAATGAGCAGTTCTTC.